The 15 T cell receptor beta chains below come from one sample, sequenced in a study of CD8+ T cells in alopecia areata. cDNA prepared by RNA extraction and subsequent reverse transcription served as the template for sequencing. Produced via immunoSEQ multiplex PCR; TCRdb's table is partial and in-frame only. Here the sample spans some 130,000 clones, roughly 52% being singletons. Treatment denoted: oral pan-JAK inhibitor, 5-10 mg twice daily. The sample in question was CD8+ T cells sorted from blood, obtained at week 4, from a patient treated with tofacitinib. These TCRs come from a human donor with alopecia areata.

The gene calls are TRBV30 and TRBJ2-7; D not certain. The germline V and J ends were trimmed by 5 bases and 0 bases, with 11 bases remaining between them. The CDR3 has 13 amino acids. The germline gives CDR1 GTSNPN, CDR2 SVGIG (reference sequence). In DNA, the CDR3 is TGTGCCTGGGACATGGGTCCCTCCTACGAGCAGTACTTC. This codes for CAWDMGPSYEQYF.

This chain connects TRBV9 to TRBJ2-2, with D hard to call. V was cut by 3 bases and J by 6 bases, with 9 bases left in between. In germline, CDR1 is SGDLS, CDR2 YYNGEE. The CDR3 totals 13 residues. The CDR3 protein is CASSDSLAGELFF. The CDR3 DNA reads TGTGCCAGCAGCGACAGTCTCGCCGGGGAGCTGTTTTTT.

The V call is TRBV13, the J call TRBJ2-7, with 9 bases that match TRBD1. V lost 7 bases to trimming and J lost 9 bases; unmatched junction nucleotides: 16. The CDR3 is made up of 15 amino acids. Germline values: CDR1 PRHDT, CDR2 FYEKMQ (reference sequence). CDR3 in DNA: TGTGCCAGCATCATCGGGGGACAGGGTTCCTTCGGGCAGTACTTC. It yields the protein CASIIGGQGSFGQYF.

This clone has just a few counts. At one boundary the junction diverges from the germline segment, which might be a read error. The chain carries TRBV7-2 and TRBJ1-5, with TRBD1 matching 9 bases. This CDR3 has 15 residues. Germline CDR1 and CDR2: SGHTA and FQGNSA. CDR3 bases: TGTGCCAGCAGCTTAGGGGGACAGGGTAATCGGCCCCAGCATTTT. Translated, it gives CASSLGGQGNRPQHF.

CDR3 in DNA: TGTGCCAGCAGCTGGACTAGCGGGGGGGATACCTACGAGCAGTACTTC. This translates into CASSWTSGGDTYEQYF. The chain employs TRBV5-4 and TRBJ2-7; 15 bases map to TRBD2. Germline V gene lookup returns CDR1 SGHNT and CDR2 YYREEE (reference sequence). The CDR3 is 16 amino acids. V dropped 3 bases and J dropped 2; count of bases not matched to a gene: 3.

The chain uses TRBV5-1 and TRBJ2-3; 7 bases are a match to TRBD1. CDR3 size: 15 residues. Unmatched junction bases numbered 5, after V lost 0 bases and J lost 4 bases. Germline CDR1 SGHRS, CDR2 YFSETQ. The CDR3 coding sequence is TGCGCCAGCAGCTTGGAGACAGGGTCGCCAGATACGCAGTATTTT. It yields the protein CASSLETGSPDTQYF.

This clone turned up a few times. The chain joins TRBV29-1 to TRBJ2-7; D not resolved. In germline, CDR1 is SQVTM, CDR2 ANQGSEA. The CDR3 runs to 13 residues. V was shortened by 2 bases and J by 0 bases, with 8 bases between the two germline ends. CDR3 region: CSVEQESSYEQYF. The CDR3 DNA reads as TGCAGCGTTGAACAGGAGAGCTCCTACGAGCAGTACTTC.

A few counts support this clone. The CDR3 region has the DNA TGTGCCAGCAGCTTACACAGGGGTAACTATGGCTACACCTTC. It encodes CASSLHRGNYGYTF. The V and J genes are TRBV11-2 and TRBJ1-2; the match to TRBD1 covers 7 bases. The CDR3 runs to 14 residues. CDR1 and CDR2 (germline): SGHAT, FQNNGV. After removal of 2 bases from V and 1 base from J, the junction contained 1 base not matched to a gene.

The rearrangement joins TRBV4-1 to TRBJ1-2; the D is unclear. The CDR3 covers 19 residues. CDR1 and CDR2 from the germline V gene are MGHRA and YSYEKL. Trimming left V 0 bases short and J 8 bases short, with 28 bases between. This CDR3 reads CASSQDPSREERFRGGYTF. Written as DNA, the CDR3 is TGCGCCAGCAGCCAAGACCCAAGTAGAGAAGAACGGTTTCGAGGGGGCTACACCTTC.

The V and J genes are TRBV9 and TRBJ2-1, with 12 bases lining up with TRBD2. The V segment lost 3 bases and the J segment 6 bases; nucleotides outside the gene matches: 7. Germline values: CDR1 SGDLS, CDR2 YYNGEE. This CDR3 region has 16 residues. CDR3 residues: CASSERLAGVLNEQFF. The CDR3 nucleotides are TGTGCCAGCAGCGAAAGACTAGCGGGGGTTCTCAATGAGCAGTTCTTC.

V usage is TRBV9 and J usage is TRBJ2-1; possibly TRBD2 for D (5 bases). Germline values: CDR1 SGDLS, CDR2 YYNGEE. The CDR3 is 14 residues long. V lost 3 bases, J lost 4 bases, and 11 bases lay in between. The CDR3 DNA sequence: TGTGCCAGCAGCGCCGGAGGAGAATACAATGAGCAGTTCTTC. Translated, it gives CASSAGGEYNEQFF.

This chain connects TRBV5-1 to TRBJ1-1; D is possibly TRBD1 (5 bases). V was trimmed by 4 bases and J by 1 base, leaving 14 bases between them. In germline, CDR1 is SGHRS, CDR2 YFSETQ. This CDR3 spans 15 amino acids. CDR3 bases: TGCGCCAGCAGCAGACCCCAGGGAGGGAACACTGAAGCTTTCTTT. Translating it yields CASSRPQGGNTEAFF.

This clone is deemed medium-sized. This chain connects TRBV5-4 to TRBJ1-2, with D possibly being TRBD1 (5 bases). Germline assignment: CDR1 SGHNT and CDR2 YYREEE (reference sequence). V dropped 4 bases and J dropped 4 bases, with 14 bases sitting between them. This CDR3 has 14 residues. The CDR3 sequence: CASSHPGTSYGYTF. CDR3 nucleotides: TGTGCCAGCAGCCACCCGGGGACTAGCTATGGCTACACCTTC.

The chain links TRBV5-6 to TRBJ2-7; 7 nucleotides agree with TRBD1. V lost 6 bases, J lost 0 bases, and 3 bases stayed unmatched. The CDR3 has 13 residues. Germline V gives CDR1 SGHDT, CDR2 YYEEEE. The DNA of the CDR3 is TGTGCCAGCACCGGGACAGCCTCCTACGAGCAGTACTTC. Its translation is CASTGTASYEQYF.

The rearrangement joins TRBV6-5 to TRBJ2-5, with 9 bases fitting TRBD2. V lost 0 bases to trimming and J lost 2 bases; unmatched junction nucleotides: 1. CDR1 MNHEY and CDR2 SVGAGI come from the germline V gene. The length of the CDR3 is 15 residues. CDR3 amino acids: CASSYSSGGQETQYF. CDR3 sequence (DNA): TGTGCCAGCAGTTACTCTAGCGGGGGACAAGAGACCCAGTACTTC.